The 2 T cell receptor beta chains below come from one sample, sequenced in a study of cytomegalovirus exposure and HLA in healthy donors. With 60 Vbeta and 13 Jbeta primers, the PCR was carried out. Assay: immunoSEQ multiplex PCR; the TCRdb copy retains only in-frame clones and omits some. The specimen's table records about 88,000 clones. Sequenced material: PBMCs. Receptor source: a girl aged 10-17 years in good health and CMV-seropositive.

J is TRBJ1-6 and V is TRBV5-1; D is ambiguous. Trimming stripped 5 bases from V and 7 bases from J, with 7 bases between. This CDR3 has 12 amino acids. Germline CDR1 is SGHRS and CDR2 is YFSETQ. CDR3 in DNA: TGCGCCAGCAGTTCGCAGAATTCACCCCTCCACTTT. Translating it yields CASSSQNSPLHF. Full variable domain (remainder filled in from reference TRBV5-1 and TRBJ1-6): KAGVTQTPRYLIKTRGQQVTLSCSPISGHRSVSWYQQTPGQGLQFLFEYFSETQRNKGNFPGRFSGRQFSNSRSEMNVSTLELGDSALYLCASSSQNSPLHFGNGTRLTVT.

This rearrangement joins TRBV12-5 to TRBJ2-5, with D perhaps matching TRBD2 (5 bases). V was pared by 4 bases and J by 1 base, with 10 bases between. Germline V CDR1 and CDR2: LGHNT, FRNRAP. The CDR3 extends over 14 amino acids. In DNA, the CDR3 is TGTGCTAGTGGTTCCGGGGAACCCCAAGAGACCCAGTACTTC. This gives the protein CASGSGEPQETQYF. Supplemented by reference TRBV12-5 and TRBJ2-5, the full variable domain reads DARVTQTPRHKVTEMGQEVTMRCQPILGHNTVFWYRQTMMQGLELLAYFRNRAPLDDSGMPKDRFSAEMPDATLATLKIQPSEPRDSAVYFCASGSGEPQETQYFGPGTRLLVL.